These 25 T cell receptor beta chains were sequenced from one sample in a study of blood T cell repertoires in COVID-19 (dated by TCRdb to the early 2020s). Library construction relied on the immunoSEQ multiplex PCR assay. Here the immuneACCESS table is served through TCRdb, limited to in-frame sequences with V and J called. Missing clones are a known gap in these copies; in checked studies unresolved V genes cover under half, and the rest lacks a known reason. Across this sample there are just over 300,000 clones, with around 89% seen only once. The leading ten clones occupy 3.5% to 4.5% of the sample. What was sequenced was PBMCs or T cells enriched from blood (not recorded which). The receptors were sampled from a woman aged 18-35 years with acute COVID-19.

The chain links TRBV27 to TRBJ1-2, with D possibly matching TRBD1 (6 bases). Germline-derived CDR1 and CDR2 are MNHEY and SMNVEV (reference sequence). V dropped 10 bases and J dropped 0 bases, with 12 bases sitting between them. The CDR3 totals 13 residues. DNA for the CDR3: TGTGCCACCATGGACAGTACTAACTATGGCTACACCTTC. It encodes CATMDSTNYGYTF.

For this clone: This specimen includes other DNA sequences encoding the same CDR3. The chain links TRBV27 to TRBJ1-5, with D perhaps matching TRBD1 (6 bases). V was cut by 2 bases and J by 5 bases, with 7 bases left in between. In germline, CDR1 is MNHEY, CDR2 SMNVEV (reference sequence). This CDR3 is 13 amino acids long. The CDR3, as DNA: TGTGCCAGCAGTTTAGAGGGGGATCAGCCCCAGCATTTT. It translates to CASSLEGDQPQHF.

V usage is TRBV3-1 (or the pseudogene TRBV3-2) and J usage is TRBJ1-2; D unclear. CDR3 length: 13 residues. The V gene's germline CDR1 is LGHDT and CDR2 YNNKEL (reference sequence). V lost 2 bases and J 2 bases, leaving 6 bases between the germline ends. The CDR3 reads CASSQRENYGYTF. The CDR3, as DNA: TGTGCCAGCAGCCAAAGGGAGAACTATGGCTACACCTTC.

The chain recombines TRBV3-1 (or the pseudogene TRBV3-2) with TRBJ2-7; the D gene is possibly TRBD2 (6 bases). Trimming cost V 5 bases and J 3 bases, with 17 bases left between them. The germline gives CDR1 LGHDT, CDR2 YNNKEL (reference sequence). The CDR3 runs to 15 residues. DNA of the CDR3: TGTGCCAGCAGCGAACTAGCTACACCCGACTACGAGCAGTACTTC. Its translation is CASSELATPDYEQYF.

The chain has TRBV5-1 and TRBJ1-1, with TRBD1 matching over 8 bases. This CDR3 contains 16 residues. V was clipped by 4 bases and J by 1 base; unmatched bases: 9. The V gene's germline CDR1 is SGHRS and CDR2 YFSETQ. CDR3 DNA sequence: TGCGCCAGCAGCCCAGAGACAGGGGCAGGGAACACTGAAGCTTTCTTT. It yields the protein CASSPETGAGNTEAFF.

The chain uses TRBV30 and TRBJ2-1; D possibly corresponds to TRBD2 (6 bases). The CDR3 extends over 13 amino acids. Trimming pared 5 bases from V and 10 bases from J, leaving 18 bases between. CDR1 is GTSNPN and CDR2 is SVGIG in the germline V gene (reference sequence). CDR3 bases: TGTGCCTGGGGGGAGGAGGGCCTGAGGGAGCAGTTCTTC. It is translated as CAWGEEGLREQFF.

This sequence joins TRBV6-1 and TRBJ1-5, with TRBD1 matching 12 bases. Trimming at V came to 1 base and at J to 0 bases, leaving 4 bases not matched to a gene. CDR1 MNHNS and CDR2 SASEGT come from the germline V gene. This CDR3 region has 18 residues. CDR3 DNA sequence: TGTGCCAGCAGTGAAGAGGGACAGGGGGCTTATAGCAATCAGCCCCAGCATTTT. Amino acids: CASSEEGQGAYSNQPQHF.

In regard to this clone: At one boundary the junction diverges from the germline segment, which might be a read error. J is TRBJ2-2 and V is TRBV7-7; TRBD2 is a possible D gene (6 bases). The CDR3 length is 16 residues. Per germline, CDR1 SSHAT and CDR2 FNYEAQ (reference sequence). The CDR3 loop is CASSLRIAANTGELFF. In DNA, the CDR3 is TGTGCTAGCAGCTTAAGAATAGCGGCGAACACCGGGGAGCTGTTTTTT.

V and J are TRBV3-1 (or the pseudogene TRBV3-2) and TRBJ2-5, with TRBD2 matching over 8 bases. Per germline, CDR1 LGHDT and CDR2 YNNKEL (reference sequence). Losses at the gene ends were 2 bases for V and 9 bases for J; bases not matched to a gene: 11. The CDR3 is 15 residues long. CDR3 coding DNA: TGTGCCAGCAGCCAAACTAGCGGCCCCCCCGGGGCCCAGTACTTC. This codes for CASSQTSGPPGAQYF.

J is TRBJ1-5 and V is TRBV5-1, with 8 bases aligning to TRBD1. The length of the CDR3 is 14 residues. CDR1 SGHRS and CDR2 YFSETQ come from the germline V gene. The J segment lost 6 bases and the V segment lost 1 base, leaving 3 bases of the junction unmatched. CDR3 sequence reads: CASSLSDRGQPQHF. For the CDR3, the DNA is TGCGCCAGCAGCTTGTCCGACAGGGGTCAGCCCCAGCATTTT.

The chain carries TRBV7-9 and TRBJ1-1; D unresolved. The germline V gene has CDR1 SEHNR and CDR2 FQNEAQ (reference sequence). The CDR3 loop spans 14 amino acids. V was clipped by 2 bases and J by 4 bases, with 11 bases between them. For the CDR3, the DNA is TGTGCCAGCAGCTTAAATCTTGTCCGCACTGAAGCTTTCTTT. This encodes CASSLNLVRTEAFF. The entire variable domain, with the rest obtained from reference TRBV7-9 and TRBJ1-1, is as follows: DTGVSQNPRHKITKRGQNVTFRCDPISEHNRLYWYRQTLGQGPEFLTYFQNEAQLEKSRLLSDRFSAERPKGSFSTLEIQRTEQGDSAMYLCASSLNLVRTEAFFGQGTRLTVV.

This CDR3 is CATEQGSGGNQPQHF. The CDR3 DNA is TGTGCCACCGAACAGGGAAGTGGCGGCAATCAGCCCCAGCATTTT. The V and J genes are TRBV10-3 and TRBJ1-5, with D perhaps matching TRBD1 (6 bases). From germline, CDR1 is ENHRY and CDR2 SYGVKD. This CDR3 contains 15 residues. The V gene lost 10 bases and the J gene lost 2 bases, with 18 bases spanning the gap.

V usage is TRBV30 and J usage is TRBJ2-1, with 9 bases fitting TRBD2. The V gene's germline CDR1 is GTSNPN and CDR2 SVGIG (reference sequence). J gave up 7 bases and V 3 bases, and 16 bases lay outside the gene matches. The CDR3 loop spans 17 amino acids. CDR3 region: CAWRKEVAGDIWNEQFF. The CDR3 nucleotides are TGTGCCTGGAGGAAGGAGGTAGCGGGAGATATATGGAATGAGCAGTTCTTC.

This clone turned up a few times. CDR3 DNA: TGTGCCAGCAGTTACGGATTCAGCGGGAGGAGCAACGAGCAGTACTTC. Translated, it gives CASSYGFSGRSNEQYF. The genes are TRBV6-5 and TRBJ2-7; 9 bases are shared with TRBD2. The length of the CDR3 is 16 residues. Looked up from germline, CDR1 is MNHEY and CDR2 is SVGAGI. With V trimmed by 2 bases and J by 5 bases, 10 bases remained unmatched.

This chain joins TRBV23-1 and TRBJ1-5; D not certain. TRBV23-1 is an open reading frame, and its role is uncertain. There are 15 residues in the CDR3. The V gene lost 11 bases and the J gene lost 1 base, with 18 bases spanning the gap. The CDR3 region has the DNA TGCGCCGGCCGAGGGAGGGCAAGAAGCAATCAGCCCCAGCATTTT. Its protein is CAGRGRARSNQPQHF.

The V call is TRBV7-9, the J call TRBJ2-4, with D possibly TRBD1 on 6 matching bases. Germline CDR1 SEHNR, CDR2 FQNEAQ (reference sequence). The V and J ends lost 3 bases and 7 bases respectively, with 13 bases between them. The CDR3 has 14 amino acids. The CDR3 is CASSLSQGNNIQYF. The DNA for the CDR3 is TGTGCCAGCAGCTTGTCCCAGGGGAACAACATTCAGTACTTC. Full variable domain (outside the CDR3, taken from reference TRBV7-9 and TRBJ2-4): DTGVSQNPRHKITKRGQNVTFRCDPISEHNRLYWYRQTLGQGPEFLTYFQNEAQLEKSRLLSDRFSAERPKGSFSTLEIQRTEQGDSAMYLCASSLSQGNNIQYFGAGTRLSVL.

This clone came up once. This chain links TRBV20-1 with TRBJ1-2; 8 bases agree with TRBD1. The CDR3 totals 12 residues. Per the germline V gene, CDR1 is DFQATT and CDR2 is SNEGSKA (reference sequence). V dropped 3 bases and J dropped 6; count of bases not matched to a gene: 3. CDR3 residues: CSASTGQDGYTF. The CDR3, as DNA: TGCAGTGCTAGTACGGGACAGGATGGCTACACCTTC.

The chain has TRBV5-1 and TRBJ1-2; 9 bases map to TRBD1. The junction had 10 bases not matched to a gene; V was cut back by 0 bases and J by 4 bases. Per germline, CDR1 SGHRS and CDR2 YFSETQ. CDR3 length: 17 residues. The CDR3 sequence: CASSLGLQGAQSYGYTF. CDR3 DNA sequence: TGCGCCAGCAGCTTGGGGTTACAGGGGGCGCAAAGCTATGGCTACACCTTC.

This clone was observed a few times. This chain connects TRBV5-1 to TRBJ1-2; unclear D gene. CDR1 is SGHRS, CDR2 YFSETQ, per germline. The ends were cut back, 4 bases at V and 7 bases at J, with 14 bases in the middle. CDR3 length equals 13 residues. The CDR3 reads CASSATEGGGYTF. DNA for the CDR3: TGCGCCAGCAGCGCCACCGAGGGAGGTGGCTACACCTTC. The whole variable domain, remainder taken from reference TRBV5-1 and TRBJ1-2, is KAGVTQTPRYLIKTRGQQVTLSCSPISGHRSVSWYQQTPGQGLQFLFEYFSETQRNKGNFPGRFSGRQFSNSRSEMNVSTLELGDSALYLCASSATEGGGYTFGSGTRLTVV.

V is TRBV28 and J is TRBJ2-2, with D tentatively TRBD2 (6 bases). The germline V gene encodes CDR1 MDHEN and CDR2 SYDVKM. Trimming shortened V by 5 bases and J by 1 base, and 14 bases separated the two germline ends. The CDR3 covers 16 residues. The CDR3 coding sequence is TGTGCCAGCAGTACTAATGGGGGGATGAACACCGGGGAGCTGTTTTTT. Translation gives CASSTNGGMNTGELFF.

This rearrangement joins TRBV29-1 to TRBJ2-3; a weak D match, TRBD1 (5 bases). The CDR3 sequence is 13 residues long. Germline values: CDR1 SQVTM, CDR2 ANQGSEA. The V gene lost 5 bases and the J gene lost 3 bases, with 12 bases spanning the gap. The CDR3 spells CSVKGMGTDTQYF. The CDR3 coding sequence is TGCAGCGTTAAGGGGATGGGGACAGATACGCAGTATTTT.

The V gene is TRBV30, the J gene TRBJ1-4; a weak D match, TRBD1 (5 bases). The CDR3 extends over 13 amino acids. Germline V gene lookup returns CDR1 GTSNPN and CDR2 SVGIG (reference sequence). V dropped 8 bases and J dropped 8 bases, with 18 bases sitting between them. CDR3 coding DNA: TGTGCCCGAAGGGGACTCCGAGGGGAAAAACTGTTTTTT. This sequence encodes CARRGLRGEKLFF. The full variable domain, completed using reference TRBV30 and TRBJ1-4, is SQTIHQWPATLVQPVGSPLSLECTVEGTSNPNLYWYRQAAGRGLQLLFYSVGIGQISSEVPQNLSASRPQDRQFILSSKKLLLSDSGFYLCARRGLRGEKLFFGSGTQLSVL.

This clone has just one count. The CDR3 nucleotides read TGTGCCAGCAGTTTATACTGGGGGCCCGGGGAGCTGTTTTTT. It translates to CASSLYWGPGELFF. V gene TRBV27 combines with J gene TRBJ2-2; maybe TRBD1 (6 bases). Trimming left V 1 base short and J 6 bases short, with 9 bases between. The CDR3 totals 14 residues. Germline CDR1 is MNHEY and CDR2 is SMNVEV (reference sequence).

This sequence joins TRBV3-1 (or the pseudogene TRBV3-2) and TRBJ2-7, with a possible D match to TRBD2 (6 bases). The CDR3 sequence is 14 residues long. CDR1 and CDR2 from the germline V gene are LGHDT and YNNKEL (reference sequence). Trimming removed 1 base at V and 3 bases at J, with 10 bases between. The CDR3 here is CASSQVNSGYEQYF. The CDR3 DNA follows: TGTGCCAGCAGCCAAGTCAATAGCGGCTACGAGCAGTACTTC.

The V and J genes are TRBV19 and TRBJ2-7, with a possible D match to TRBD1 (5 bases). The CDR3 is 16 residues long. V was pared by 5 bases and J by 6 bases, with 23 bases between. Germline values: CDR1 LNHDA, CDR2 SQIVND (reference sequence). The DNA for the CDR3 is TGTGCCAGTAGTCCAAGGACCGACAGTCTCGCGCGCGAGCAGTACTTC. It encodes CASSPRTDSLAREQYF.